This TCR beta chain was observed in a study of T cell responses to AZD1222 COVID-19 vaccine. Study-level results: Every sample of the repertoires postdated the peak T cell response. Only 5 or 6 people who got AZD1222 tested seropositive at baseline.

Concerning this clone: The antigen is undetermined.

Only in-frame clones appear in the TCRdb table, and some are missing; sequencing was by immunoSEQ multiplex PCR. The repertoire holds about 160,000 clones, with around nine tenths as singletons. Germline CDR1 and CDR2: SGHRS and YFSETQ. This CDR3 is built from 15 residues. The V end lost 0 bases, the J end lost 5 bases, and 14 bases lay between the germline ends. The sequence came from an adult who received the AZD1222 COVID-19 vaccine. This sequence joins TRBV5-1 and TRBJ2-5, with D possibly matching TRBD1 (6 bases). Here the sequenced sample was peripheral blood, taken 28 days after the second AZD1222 dose. CDR3 region: CASSLEGDRYETQYF. In DNA, the CDR3 is TGCGCCAGCAGCTTGGAGGGGGATCGGTATGAGACCCAGTACTTC.